Described below is a single T cell receptor (beta chain) sequence and its context. It is unclear where the CDR3 begins or ends on the DNA, so no DNA is shown, and the CDR3 is as TCRdb lists it. This record belongs to a study of blood T cell repertoires in COVID-19. Profiled with immunoSEQ multiplex PCR; TCRdb holds only in-frame clones, not every one. The sample lists 150,000 to 200,000 clones; about 86% were seen once. The source is a man in his forties or fifties with active or convalescent COVID-19. Material: peripheral blood.

CDR3 region: CASSTSTGGRGYTF. V gene TRBV6-5 combines with J gene TRBJ1-2; the table gives TRBD1 as D, unverified against the DNA. Germline assignment: CDR1 MNHEY and CDR2 SVGAGI. The CDR3 adds up to 14 amino acids, both ends counted.